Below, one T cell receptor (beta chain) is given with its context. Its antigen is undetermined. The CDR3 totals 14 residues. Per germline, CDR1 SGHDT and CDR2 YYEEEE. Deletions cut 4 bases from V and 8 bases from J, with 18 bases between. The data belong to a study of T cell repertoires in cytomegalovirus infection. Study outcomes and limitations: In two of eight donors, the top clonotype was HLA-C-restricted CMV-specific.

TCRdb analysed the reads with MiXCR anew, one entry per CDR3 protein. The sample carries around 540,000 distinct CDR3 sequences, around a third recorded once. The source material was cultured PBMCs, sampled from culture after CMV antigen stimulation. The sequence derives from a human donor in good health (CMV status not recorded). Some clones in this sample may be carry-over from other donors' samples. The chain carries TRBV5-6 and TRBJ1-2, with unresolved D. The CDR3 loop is CASSPRGQKFGYTF. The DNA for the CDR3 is TGTGCCAGCAGCCCCCGAGGGCAAAAGTTCGGCTACACCTTC.